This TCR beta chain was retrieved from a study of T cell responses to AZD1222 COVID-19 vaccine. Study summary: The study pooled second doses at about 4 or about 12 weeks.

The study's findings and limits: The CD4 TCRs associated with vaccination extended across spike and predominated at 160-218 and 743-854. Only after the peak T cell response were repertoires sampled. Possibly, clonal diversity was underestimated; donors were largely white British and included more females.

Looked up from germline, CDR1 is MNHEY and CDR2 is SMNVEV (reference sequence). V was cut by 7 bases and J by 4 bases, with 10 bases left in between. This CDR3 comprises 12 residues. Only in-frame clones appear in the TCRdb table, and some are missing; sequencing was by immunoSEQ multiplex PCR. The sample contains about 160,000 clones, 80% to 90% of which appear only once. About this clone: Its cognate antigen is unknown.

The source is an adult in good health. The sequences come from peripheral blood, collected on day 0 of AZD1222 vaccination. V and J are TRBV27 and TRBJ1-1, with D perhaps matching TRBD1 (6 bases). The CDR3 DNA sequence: TGTGCCAGCAATAGGGGGTCCACTGAAGCTTTCTTT. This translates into CASNRGSTEAFF.